This T cell receptor beta chain is from a study of blood T cell repertoires in COVID-19. On the study more broadly: Samples representing acute and convalescent COVID-19 were sourced from the United States, Italy and Spain. From T cells, B-cell-depleted T cells, or PBMCs came the material, which was cDNA or gDNA.

Followed over time, Seattle patients had been enrolled while infection was active. In the authors' workflow: Nucleated cell number was recorded as an estimate derived from reference gene primer amplification. Sequenced by immunoSEQ multiplex PCR; TCRdb stores in-frame clones only, minus some. Clone size and V and J calls were adopted from that table, with D and trimming inferred from the DNA. This table has about 420,000 clones, about 87% appearing once. This CDR3 region has 16 residues. Trimming cost V 0 bases and J 6 bases; bases outside gene matches: 12. Germline CDR1 reads SGDLS; CDR2 reads YYNGEE.

What was sequenced was peripheral blood. This TCR derives from a man aged 18 to 30 with COVID-19, enrolled during active disease. The rearrangement links TRBV9 to TRBJ2-7; TRBD2 matches 7 bases. DNA of the CDR3: TGTGCCAGCAGCGTAGGAGGCGGGGGTCCCCCTCTCGAGCAGTACTTC. Amino acid sequence: CASSVGGGGPPLEQYF.